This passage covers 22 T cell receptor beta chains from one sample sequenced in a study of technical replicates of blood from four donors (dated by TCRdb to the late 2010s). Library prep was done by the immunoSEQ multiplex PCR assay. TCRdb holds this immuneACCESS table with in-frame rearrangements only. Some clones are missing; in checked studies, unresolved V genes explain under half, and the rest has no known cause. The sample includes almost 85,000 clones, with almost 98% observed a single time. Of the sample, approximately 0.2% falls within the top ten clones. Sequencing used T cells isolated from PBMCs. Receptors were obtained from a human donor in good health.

DNA for the CDR3: TGTGCCAGCAGTTTGCGAGGGGGATACGAGCAGTACTTC. Its protein product is CASSLRGGYEQYF. The chain is built from TRBV27 and TRBJ2-7; maybe TRBD1 (6 bases). The germline gives CDR1 MNHEY, CDR2 SMNVEV (reference sequence). V lost 3 bases and J 4 bases, leaving 10 bases between the germline ends. The CDR3 covers 13 residues.

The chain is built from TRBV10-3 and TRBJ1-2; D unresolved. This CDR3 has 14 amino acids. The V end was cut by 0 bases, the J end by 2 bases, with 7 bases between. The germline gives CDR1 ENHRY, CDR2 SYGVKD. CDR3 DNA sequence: TGTGCCATCAGTGAGTCGACTCGGAACTATGGCTACACCTTC. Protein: CAISESTRNYGYTF.

The CDR3 spells CASSLQGRQYF. DNA of the CDR3: TGTGCCAGCAGCTTACAGGGTCGGCAGTACTTC. The rearrangement links TRBV13 to TRBJ2-7; D is possibly TRBD1 (5 bases). CDR1 and CDR2 (germline): PRHDT, FYEKMQ (reference sequence). The CDR3 runs 11 residues. Trimming cost V 2 bases and J 9 bases, with 8 bases left between them.

CDR3 in amino acids: CASSPRGGDPGETQYF. In DNA, the CDR3 is TGTGCCAGCTCACCCAGAGGGGGAGACCCCGGTGAGACCCAGTACTTC. This rearrangement joins TRBV18 to TRBJ2-5; D possibly corresponds to TRBD1 (6 bases). Per the germline V gene, CDR1 is KGHSH and CDR2 is LQKENI. V lost 3 bases and J 5 bases, leaving 19 bases between the germline ends. This CDR3 has 16 residues.

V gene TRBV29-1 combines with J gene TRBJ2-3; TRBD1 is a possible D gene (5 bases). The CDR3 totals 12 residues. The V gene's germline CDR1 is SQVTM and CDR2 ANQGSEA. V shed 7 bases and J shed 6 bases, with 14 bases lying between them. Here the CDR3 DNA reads TGCAGCGCAAAGCCGACAGCGGATACGCAGTATTTT. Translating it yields CSAKPTADTQYF.

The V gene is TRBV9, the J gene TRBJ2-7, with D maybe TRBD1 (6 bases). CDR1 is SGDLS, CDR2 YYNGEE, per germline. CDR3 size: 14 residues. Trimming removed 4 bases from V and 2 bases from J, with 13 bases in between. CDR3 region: CASSLTGSPYEQYF. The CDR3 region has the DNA TGTGCCAGCAGCCTAACAGGGTCGCCCTACGAGCAGTACTTC. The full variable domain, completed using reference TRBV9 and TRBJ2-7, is DSGVTQTPKHLITATGQRVTLRCSPRSGDLSVYWYQQSLDQGLQFLIQYYNGEERAKGNILERFSAQQFPDLHSELNLSSLELGDSALYFCASSLTGSPYEQYFGPGTRLTVT.

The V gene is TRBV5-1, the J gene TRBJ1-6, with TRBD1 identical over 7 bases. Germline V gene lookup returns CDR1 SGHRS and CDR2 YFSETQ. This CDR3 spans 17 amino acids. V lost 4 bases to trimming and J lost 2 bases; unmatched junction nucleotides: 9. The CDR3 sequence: CASSPTPTGAYNSPLHF. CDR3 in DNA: TGCGCCAGCAGCCCCACACCAACAGGGGCCTATAATTCACCCCTCCACTTT.

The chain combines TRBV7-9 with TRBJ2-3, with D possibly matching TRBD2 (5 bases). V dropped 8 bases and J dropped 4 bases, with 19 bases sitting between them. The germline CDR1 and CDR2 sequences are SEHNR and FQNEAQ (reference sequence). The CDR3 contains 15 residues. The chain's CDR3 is CASESVGVDPDTQYF. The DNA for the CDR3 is TGTGCCAGCGAGTCGGTCGGGGTGGACCCAGATACGCAGTATTTT.

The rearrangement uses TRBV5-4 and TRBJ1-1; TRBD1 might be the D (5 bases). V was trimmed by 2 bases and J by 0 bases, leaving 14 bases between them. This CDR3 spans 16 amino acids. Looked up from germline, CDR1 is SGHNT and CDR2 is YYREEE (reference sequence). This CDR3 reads CASSFGGDGMNTEAFF. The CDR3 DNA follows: TGTGCCAGCAGCTTTGGAGGGGACGGAATGAACACTGAAGCTTTCTTT.

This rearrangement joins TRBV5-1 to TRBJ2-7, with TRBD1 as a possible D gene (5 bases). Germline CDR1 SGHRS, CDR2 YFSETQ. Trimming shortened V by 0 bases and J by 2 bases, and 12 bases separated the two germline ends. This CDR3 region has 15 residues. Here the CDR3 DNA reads TGCGCCAGCAGCTTGGTAGGGGCGGCTACCTACGAGCAGTACTTC. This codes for CASSLVGAATYEQYF.

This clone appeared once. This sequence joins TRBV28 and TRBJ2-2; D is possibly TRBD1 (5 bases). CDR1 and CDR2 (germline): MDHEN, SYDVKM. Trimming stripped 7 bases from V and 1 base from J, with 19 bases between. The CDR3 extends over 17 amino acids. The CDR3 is CASIADTTAENTGELFF. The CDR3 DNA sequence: TGTGCCAGCATCGCCGACACGACAGCTGAGAACACCGGGGAGCTGTTTTTT.

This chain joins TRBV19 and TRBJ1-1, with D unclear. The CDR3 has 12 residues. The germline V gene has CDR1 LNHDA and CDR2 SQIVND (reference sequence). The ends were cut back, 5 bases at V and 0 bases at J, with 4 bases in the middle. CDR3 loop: CASSPVNTEAFF. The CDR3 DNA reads TGTGCCAGTAGTCCCGTGAACACTGAAGCTTTCTTT.

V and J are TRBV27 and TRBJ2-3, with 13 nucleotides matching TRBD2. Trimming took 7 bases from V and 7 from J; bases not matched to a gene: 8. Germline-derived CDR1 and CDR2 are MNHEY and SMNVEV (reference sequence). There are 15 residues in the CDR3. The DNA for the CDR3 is TGTGCCAGCATCTCACTAGCGGGAGGGCCATATACGCAGTATTTT. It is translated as CASISLAGGPYTQYF.

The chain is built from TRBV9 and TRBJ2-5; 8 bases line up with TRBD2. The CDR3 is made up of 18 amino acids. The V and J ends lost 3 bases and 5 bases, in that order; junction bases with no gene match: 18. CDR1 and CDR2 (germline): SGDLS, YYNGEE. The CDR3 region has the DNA TGTGCCAGCAGCGGGGAGGGGCTAACGGGGGGGCCGGGGGAGACCCAGTACTTC. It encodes CASSGEGLTGGPGETQYF.

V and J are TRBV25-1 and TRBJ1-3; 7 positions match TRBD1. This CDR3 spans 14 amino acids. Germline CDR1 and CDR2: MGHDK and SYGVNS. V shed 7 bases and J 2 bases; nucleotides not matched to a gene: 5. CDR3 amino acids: CASTQGSAGNTIYF. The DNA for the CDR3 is TGTGCCAGCACACAGGGGAGCGCTGGAAACACCATATATTTT.

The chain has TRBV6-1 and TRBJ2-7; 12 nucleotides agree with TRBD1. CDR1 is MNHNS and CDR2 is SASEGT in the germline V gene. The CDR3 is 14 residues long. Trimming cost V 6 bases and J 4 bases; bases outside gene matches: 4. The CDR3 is CASRGTGGLYEQYF. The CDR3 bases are TGTGCCAGCAGGGGGACAGGGGGCCTGTACGAGCAGTACTTC.

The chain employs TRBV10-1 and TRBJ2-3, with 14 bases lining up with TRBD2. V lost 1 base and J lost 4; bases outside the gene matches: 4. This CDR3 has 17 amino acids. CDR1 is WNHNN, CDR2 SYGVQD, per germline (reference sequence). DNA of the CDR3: TGCGCCAGCAGTGAGTTGGGACTAGCGGGGGCCCCAGATACGCAGTATTTT. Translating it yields CASSELGLAGAPDTQYF.

CDR3 nucleotide sequence: TGTGCCAGCAGTTTATCATGGGGACTCCGGCCCATTGGGGATGAGCAGTTCTTC. Translation gives CASSLSWGLRPIGDEQFF. This sequence joins TRBV27 and TRBJ2-1; maybe TRBD2 (6 bases). Between the trimmed V and J ends, which lost 0 bases and 8 bases, there was a span of 23 bases. Germline loops: CDR1 MNHEY, CDR2 SMNVEV (reference sequence). The CDR3 loop spans 18 amino acids.

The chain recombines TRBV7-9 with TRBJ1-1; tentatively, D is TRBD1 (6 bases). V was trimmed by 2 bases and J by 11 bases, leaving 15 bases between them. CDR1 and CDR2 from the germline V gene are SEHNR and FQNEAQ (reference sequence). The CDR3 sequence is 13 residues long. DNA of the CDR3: TGTGCCAGCAGCTTACCAGTGGGGGCTCCGGCTTTCTTT. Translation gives CASSLPVGAPAFF.

This chain's CDR3 is CASSLTGSGELFF. DNA for the CDR3: TGTGCCAGCAGCTTGACAGGGTCCGGGGAGCTGTTTTTT. The J gene is TRBJ2-2, the V gene TRBV5-6; weak D call: TRBD1 (6 bases). CDR1 SGHDT and CDR2 YYEEEE come from the germline V gene. The CDR3 has 13 amino acids. V gave up 1 base and J gave up 6 bases, with 7 bases separating them.

The CDR3 spells CASSHIPDITSGAYNEQFF. DNA of the CDR3: TGTGCCAGCAGCCATATTCCCGATATAACTAGCGGAGCCTACAATGAGCAGTTCTTC. The chain uses TRBV13 and TRBJ2-1; 8 bases fit TRBD2. Germline V gene lookup returns CDR1 PRHDT and CDR2 FYEKMQ (reference sequence). CDR3 size: 19 residues. Trimming cost V 5 bases and J 2 bases; bases outside gene matches: 17.

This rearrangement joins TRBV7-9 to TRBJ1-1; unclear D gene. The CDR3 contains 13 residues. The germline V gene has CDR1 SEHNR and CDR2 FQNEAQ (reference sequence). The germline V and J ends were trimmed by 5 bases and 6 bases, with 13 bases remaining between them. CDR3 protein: CASSPIGEAEAFF. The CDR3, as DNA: TGTGCCAGCAGCCCCATTGGGGAGGCTGAAGCTTTCTTT.